The source of this T cell receptor (beta chain) is a study of blood T cell repertoires in COVID-19. On the study more broadly: Some COVID-19 samples were acute and others convalescent; all came from the United States, Italy and Spain.

The protocol was immunoSEQ multiplex PCR, while the TCRdb copy is restricted to in-frame clones and leaves out a portion. Among 99,000 or so clones listed, almost 90% were seen once. Germline V gene sequence: CDR1 SNHLY, CDR2 FYNNEI. The CDR3 has 15 amino acids. V was cut by 2 bases and J by 10 bases, with 15 bases left in between. The chain links TRBV2 to TRBJ1-6, with no clear D. The TCR sequence derives from a man aged 50-60 years with COVID-19, enrolled during active disease. Sequenced input: peripheral blood. CDR3 DNA sequence: TGTGCCAGCAGTGAATTCGCACAGAACACCTCACCCCTCCACTTT. Amino acid sequence: CASSEFAQNTSPLHF.